The T cell receptor (beta chain) under discussion was sequenced for a study of blood T cell repertoires in COVID-19 (dated by TCRdb to between 2020 and 2021). Regarding the study in general: Samples from collaborators originated in the United States, Italy and Spain and spanned both the acute and convalescent phases of COVID-19. Where available, HLA class I and class II types were taken from metadata supplied by the sample provider and were not determined by assay-based typing. The material from the prospective study consisted of cDNA or gDNA derived from T cells, B-cell-depleted T cells, or PBMCs. Samples came from the ongoing ImmuneRACE study (first 160 participants) plus 1,254 subjects from 6 global collaborators. The dataset comprised deeply sampled blood TCRbeta repertoires from subjects exposed to, actively infected with, or recovered from COVID-19. Nearly every sample came with metadata listing a de-identified subject ID, COVID-19 status, age in years and sex. The repertoires were released in a freely available public database intended as a resource for research on the immune response to SARS-CoV-2. Results the study describes overall, beyond this receptor: Clinical and demographic metadata were provided uncurated, with the amount varying by source and participant.

V is trimmed back by 1 base and J by 3 bases, and the junction contains 6 bases that no gene match accounts for. There are 15 amino acids in the CDR3, from cysteine to phenylalanine inclusive. Kept here is only the CDR3 DNA, which spans 45 bases and is read in frame from base 1. According to the germline V gene, CDR1 reads LGHNA and CDR2 reads YSLEER. Comments on this clone: Its antigen target is currently unknown. It has no much larger one-base neighbor in the sample; base qualities were not kept.

TCRbeta CDR3 regions were amplified from genomic DNA using the immunoSEQ Assay, a bias-controlled multiplex PCR. As for the authors' bioinformatics: Nucleated cell counts per sample were estimated from amplification of reference gene primers within the assay. To quantify the absolute abundance of each unique TCRbeta CDR3 rearrangement, sequence reads were collapsed and filtered. For each sample, productive Simpson clonality was calculated as the square root of Simpson's diversity index across productive rearrangements. Drawn from immuneACCESS, this table holds only the in-frame rearrangements with V and J called that TCRdb kept. Clones are partly lost; checked studies trace under half to an unresolved V gene and leave the rest unexplained. V, J and clone size are taken as reported in that table, and D and trimming were inferred from the DNA itself. This sample lists roughly 200,000 clones; more than 65% were detected once. The ten largest clones represent 4.4% of the sample.

Each collaborating institution followed its own protocols to collect whole blood in K2EDTA tubes. Collaborator samples were shipped for TCRbeta analysis as frozen whole blood, isolated PBMCs, or DNA extracted from either sample type. This sequence uses TRBV4-3 and TRBJ2-7, and TRBD1 aligns with 7 junction nucleotides. Sequencing was carried out using peripheral blood. The TCR originated in a man aged 50 or older with active or convalescent COVID-19. The CDR3 reads as follows: CASSQVFQGDYEQYF. The nucleotides read TGCGCCAGCAGCCAAGTCTTCCAGGGGGACTACGAGCAGTACTTC.